Listed below are T cell receptor beta chains from one sample, sequenced in a study of blood T cells in healthy people across ages. One entry per CDR3 protein, called by TCRdb with MiXCR from the 5' RACE reads. The sample lists hundreds of thousands of distinct CDR3 sequences; less than 70% were seen once. Input material: blood. All receptors derive from an elderly man in good health. The CDR3 runs from the conserved cysteine through the conserved F or W. A D gene is named only where the DNA matches it firmly. Not every row has a clone size; where given, it reads once, few, many or a size class.

TRBJ2-7 | TRBV7-2 | . | TRBD1 | TGTGCCAGCAGCTCACCGGGACAGGGCTACAATGAGCAGTACTTC | CASSSPGQGYNEQYF
TRBJ2-7 | TRBV25-1 | . | TRBD1 | TGTGCCAGCGGCAGACAGGGGGGCTCCTACAAGCAGTACTTC | CASGRQGGSYKQYF
TRBJ2-2 | TRBV28 | . | . | TGTGCCAGCAGTTTCTCATCCGGGAACACCGGGGAGCTGTTTTTT | CASSFSSGNTGELFF
TRBJ2-1 | TRBV20-1 | . | TRBD2 | TGCAGTGCTAGAGATACTAGCGGGAGCGTCTCCTCTCTTAACAATGAGCAGTTCTTC | CSARDTSGSVSSLNNEQFF
TRBJ2-7 | TRBV24-1 | . | TRBD2 | TGTGCCACCAGCACAGGGTTTCCTAGCGGGAGTAGGGACGAGCAGTACTTC | CATSTGFPSGSRDEQYF
TRBJ2-1 | TRBV28 | . | TRBD2 | TGTGCCAGCAGTTTGGGACTAGCGGGGGGAGCGGGGGAGCAGTTCTTC | CASSLGLAGGAGEQFF
TRBJ2-1 | TRBV6-2/TRBV6-3 | once | TRBD2 | TGTGCCAGCAGGGGGATTCCGGGACTAGCGGGAGGGAACTACAATGAGCAGTTCTTC | CASRGIPGLAGGNYNEQFF
TRBJ2-5 | TRBV6-2/TRBV6-3 | few | TRBD2 | TGTGCCAGCAGGACCGGGACTAGCGGTGAGACCCAGTACTTC | CASRTGTSGETQYF
TRBJ2-4 | TRBV27 | . | . | TGTGCCAGCACCGATATAAGAATGGGCGGTATTCAGTACTTC | CASTDIRMGGIQYF
TRBJ1-6 | TRBV10-3 | . | TRBD1 | TGTGCCATAAAAGCGACAGGGTACAATTCACCCCTCCACTTT | CAIKATGYNSPLHF
TRBJ2-7 | TRBV6-2/TRBV6-3 | few | TRBD1 | TGTGCCAGCAGTTACTCCGGCCGGGACAGGGGGCTTTACGAGCAGTACTTC | CASSYSGRDRGLYEQYF
TRBJ1-2 | TRBV9 | few | . | TGTGCCAGCCGCCGAGGGAGGGAGGGGAACTATGGCTACACCTTC | CASRRGREGNYGYTF
TRBJ2-4 | TRBV6-1 | . | . | TGTGCCAGCCGGCCGGAAACCCTAGCCAAAAACATTCAGTACTTC | CASRPETLAKNIQYF
TRBJ2-7 | TRBV6-6 | few | TRBD2 | TGTGCCAGCAGCAAGAACCCTAGCGGGCCGAGCTCCTACGAGCAGTACTTC | CASSKNPSGPSSYEQYF
TRBJ2-3 | TRBV2 | few | TRBD1 | TGTGCCAGCAGTCCGGGACAGGGGAGCAGATACGCGTATTTT | CASSPGQGSRYAYF
TRBJ1-4 | TRBV6-5 | . | TRBD1 | TGTGCCAGCAGGACACAGGGGGCCGGGGAAAAACTGTTTTTT | CASRTQGAGEKLFF
TRBJ1-5 | TRBV20-1 | . | TRBD1 | TGCAGTGCGGCGACAGGGAATCAGCCCCAGCATTTT | CSAATGNQPQHF
TRBJ2-1 | TRBV29-1 | . | TRBD1 | TGCAGCGTCCTTCATATTGGGACAGGGGACAATGAGCAGTTCTTC | CSVLHIGTGDNEQFF
TRBJ1-4 | TRBV28 | . | . | TGTGCCAGCCACCGATCACTGGGTGAAAAACTGTTTTTT | CASHRSLGEKLFF
TRBJ1-1 | TRBV6-1 | . | . | TGTGCCAGCAGTGGAGCCTTATTACCCACAGTTAAGGGACACACTGAAGCTTTCTTT | CASSGALLPTVKGHTEAFF
TRBJ2-6 | TRBV12-3/TRBV12-4 | once | TRBD1 | TGCGCCAGCAGTCGCTCCAGGGACAGGGGCTCTGGGGCCAACGTCCTGACTTTC | CASSRSRDRGSGANVLTF
TRBJ1-1 | TRBV2 | . | . | TGTGCCAGCAGTCGTAGGTTGGTGAACACTGAAGCTTTCTTT | CASSRRLVNTEAFF
TRBJ1-1 | TRBV20-1 | many | . | TGCAGTGCTAGAGATGCGGGGAACACTGAAGCTTTCTTT | CSARDAGNTEAFF